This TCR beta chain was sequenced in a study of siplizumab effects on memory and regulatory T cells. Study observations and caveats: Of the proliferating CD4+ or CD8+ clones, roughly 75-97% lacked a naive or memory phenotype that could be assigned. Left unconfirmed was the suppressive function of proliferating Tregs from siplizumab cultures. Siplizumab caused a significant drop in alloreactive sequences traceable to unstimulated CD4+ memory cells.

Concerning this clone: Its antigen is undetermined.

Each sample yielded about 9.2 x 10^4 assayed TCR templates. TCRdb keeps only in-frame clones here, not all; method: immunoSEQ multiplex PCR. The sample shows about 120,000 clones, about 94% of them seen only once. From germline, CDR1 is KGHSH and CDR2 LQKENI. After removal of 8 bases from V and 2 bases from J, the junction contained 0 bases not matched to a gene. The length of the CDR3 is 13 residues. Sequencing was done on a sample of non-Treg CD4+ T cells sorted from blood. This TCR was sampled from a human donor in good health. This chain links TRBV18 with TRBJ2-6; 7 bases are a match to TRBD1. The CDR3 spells CASGQAGANVLTF. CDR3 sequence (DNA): TGTGCCAGCGGACAGGCTGGGGCCAACGTCCTGACTTTC.